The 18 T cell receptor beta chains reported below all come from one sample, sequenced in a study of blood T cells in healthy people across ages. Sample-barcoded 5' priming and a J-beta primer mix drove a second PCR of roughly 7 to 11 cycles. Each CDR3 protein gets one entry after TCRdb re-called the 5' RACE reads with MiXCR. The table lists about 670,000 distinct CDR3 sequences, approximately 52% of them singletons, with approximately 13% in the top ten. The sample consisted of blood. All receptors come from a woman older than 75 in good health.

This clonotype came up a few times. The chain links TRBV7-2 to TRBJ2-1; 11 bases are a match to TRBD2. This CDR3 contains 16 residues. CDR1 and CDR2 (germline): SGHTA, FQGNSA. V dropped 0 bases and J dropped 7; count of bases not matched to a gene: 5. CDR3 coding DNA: TGTGCCAGCAGCTTAGCCTTAGCGGGGGGGCAAAATGAGCAGTTCTTC. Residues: CASSLALAGGQNEQFF.

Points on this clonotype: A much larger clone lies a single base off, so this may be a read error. CDR3 coding DNA: TGCGCCAGCAGCTCGGACAGTTTCGCAGATACGCAGTATTTT. As protein: CASSSDSFADTQYF. The V call is TRBV5-1, the J call TRBJ2-3; D might be TRBD1 (6 bases). Germline V gives CDR1 SGHRS, CDR2 YFSETQ. Trimming left V 3 bases short and J 4 bases short, with 12 bases between. This CDR3 comprises 14 residues.

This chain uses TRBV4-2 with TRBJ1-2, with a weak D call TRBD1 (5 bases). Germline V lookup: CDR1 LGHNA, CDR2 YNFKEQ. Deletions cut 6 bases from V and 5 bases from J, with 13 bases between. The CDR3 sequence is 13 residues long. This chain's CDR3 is CASRTPGKYGYTF. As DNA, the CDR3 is TGTGCCAGCAGAACTCCAGGGAAGTATGGCTACACCTTC.

CDR3 nucleotide sequence: TGCAGTGCTAGAGGGCTAGCGGGGGGACCCGGGGGGCAGTACTTC. This sequence encodes CSARGLAGGPGGQYF. The chain uses TRBV20-1 and TRBJ2-5, with 11 bases identical to TRBD2. Germline V gene data show CDR1 as DFQATT and CDR2 as SNEGSKA (reference sequence). Germline trimming cut 1 base from V and 11 bases from J; bases unmatched to any gene: 12. The CDR3 totals 15 residues.

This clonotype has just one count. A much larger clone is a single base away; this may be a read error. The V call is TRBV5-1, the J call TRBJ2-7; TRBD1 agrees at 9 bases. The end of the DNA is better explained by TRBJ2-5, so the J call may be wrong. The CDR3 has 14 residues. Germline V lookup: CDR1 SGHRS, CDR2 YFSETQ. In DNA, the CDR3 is TGCGCCAGCAGCGCACAGGGGGCCGCAGAGACCCAGTACTTC. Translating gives CASSAQGAAETQYF.

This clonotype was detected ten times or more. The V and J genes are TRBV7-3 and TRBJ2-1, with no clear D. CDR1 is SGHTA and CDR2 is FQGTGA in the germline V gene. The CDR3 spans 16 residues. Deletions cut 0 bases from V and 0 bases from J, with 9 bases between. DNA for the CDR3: TGTGCCAGCAGCTTAACGATCGGGTCCTCCTACAATGAGCAGTTCTTC. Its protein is CASSLTIGSSYNEQFF.

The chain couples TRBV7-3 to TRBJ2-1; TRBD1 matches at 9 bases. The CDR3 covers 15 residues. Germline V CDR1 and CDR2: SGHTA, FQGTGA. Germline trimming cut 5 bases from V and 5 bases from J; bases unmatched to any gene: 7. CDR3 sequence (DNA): TGTGCCAGCAGCGTCTCGGGACAGGGTAACAATGAGCAGTTCTTC. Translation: CASSVSGQGNNEQFF.

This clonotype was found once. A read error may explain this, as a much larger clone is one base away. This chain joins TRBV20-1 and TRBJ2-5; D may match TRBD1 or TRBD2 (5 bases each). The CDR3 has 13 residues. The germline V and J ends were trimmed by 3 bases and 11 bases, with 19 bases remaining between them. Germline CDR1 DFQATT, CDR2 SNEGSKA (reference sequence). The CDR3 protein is CSASWGLNNEQYF. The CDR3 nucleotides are TGCAGTGCTAGCTGGGGGTTGAACAATGAGCAGTACTTC.

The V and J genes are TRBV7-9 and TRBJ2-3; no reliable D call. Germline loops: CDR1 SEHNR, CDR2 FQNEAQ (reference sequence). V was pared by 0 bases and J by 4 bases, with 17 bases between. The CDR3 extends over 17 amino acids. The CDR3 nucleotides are TGTGCCAGCAGCTTAGCGCCTGGGTTGTTGATTTCAGATACGCAGTATTTT. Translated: CASSLAPGLLISDTQYF.

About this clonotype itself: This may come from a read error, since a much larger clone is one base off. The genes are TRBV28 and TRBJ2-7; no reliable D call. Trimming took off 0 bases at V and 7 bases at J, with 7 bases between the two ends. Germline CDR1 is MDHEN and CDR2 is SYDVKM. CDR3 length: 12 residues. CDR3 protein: CASSLWGNEQYF. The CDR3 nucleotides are TGTGCCAGCAGTTTATGGGGCAATGAGCAGTACTTC. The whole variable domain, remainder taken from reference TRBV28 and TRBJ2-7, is DVKVTQSSRYLVKRTGEKVFLECVQDMDHENMFWYRQDPGLGLRLIYFSYDVKMKEKGDIPEGYSVSREKKERFSLILESASTNQTSMYLCASSLWGNEQYFGPGTRLTVT.

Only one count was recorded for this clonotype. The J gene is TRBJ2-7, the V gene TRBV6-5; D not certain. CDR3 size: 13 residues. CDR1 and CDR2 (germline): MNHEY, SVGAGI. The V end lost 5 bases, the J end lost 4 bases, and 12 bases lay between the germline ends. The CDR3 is CASSRARNYEQYF. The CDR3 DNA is TGTGCCAGCAGTCGAGCAAGGAATTACGAGCAGTACTTC.

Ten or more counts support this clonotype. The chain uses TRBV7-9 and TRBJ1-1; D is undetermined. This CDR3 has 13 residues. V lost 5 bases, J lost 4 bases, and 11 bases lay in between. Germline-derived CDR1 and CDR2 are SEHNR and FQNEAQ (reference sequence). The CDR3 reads CASSQQEGTEAFF. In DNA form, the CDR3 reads TGTGCCAGCAGCCAGCAAGAAGGCACTGAAGCTTTCTTT.

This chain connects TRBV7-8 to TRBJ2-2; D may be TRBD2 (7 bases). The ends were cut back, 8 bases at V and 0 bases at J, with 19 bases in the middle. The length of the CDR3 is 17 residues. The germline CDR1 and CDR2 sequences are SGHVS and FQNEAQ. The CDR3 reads CASVLGGGHPNTGELFF. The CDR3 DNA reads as TGTGCCAGCGTCCTTGGGGGGGGCCACCCGAACACCGGGGAGCTGTTTTTT.

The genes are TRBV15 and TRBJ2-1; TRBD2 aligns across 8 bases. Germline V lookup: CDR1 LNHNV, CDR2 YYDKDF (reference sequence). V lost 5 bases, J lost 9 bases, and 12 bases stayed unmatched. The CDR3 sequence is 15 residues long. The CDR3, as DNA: TGTGCCACCAGCGATGCCGGGACTAGTCGTAGTGAGCAGTTCTTC. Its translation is CATSDAGTSRSEQFF.

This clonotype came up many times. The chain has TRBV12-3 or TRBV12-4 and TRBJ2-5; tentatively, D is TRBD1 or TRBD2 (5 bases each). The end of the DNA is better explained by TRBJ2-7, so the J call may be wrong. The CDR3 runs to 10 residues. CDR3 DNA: TGTGCCAGCAGTGGGGGCGAGCAGTACTTC. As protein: CASSGGEQYF.

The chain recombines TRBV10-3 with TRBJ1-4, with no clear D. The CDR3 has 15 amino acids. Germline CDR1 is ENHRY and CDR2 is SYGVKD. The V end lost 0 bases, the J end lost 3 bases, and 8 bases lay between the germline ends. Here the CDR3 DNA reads TGTGCCATCAGTGAGTCGCGGCAGGCTAATGAAAAACTGTTTTTT. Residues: CAISESRQANEKLFF.

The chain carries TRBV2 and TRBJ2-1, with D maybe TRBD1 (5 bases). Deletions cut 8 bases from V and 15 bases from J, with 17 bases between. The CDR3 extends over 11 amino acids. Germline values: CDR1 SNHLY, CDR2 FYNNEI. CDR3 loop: CASFRQGTGFF. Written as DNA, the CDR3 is TGTGCCAGCTTCCGTCAGGGTACGGGGTTCTTC. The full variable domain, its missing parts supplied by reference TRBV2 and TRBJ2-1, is EPEVTQTPSHQVTQMGQEVILRCVPISNHLYFYWYRQILGQKVEFLVSFYNNEISEKSEIFDDQFSVERPDGSNFTLKIRSTKLEDSAMYFCASFRQGTGFFGPGTRLTVL.

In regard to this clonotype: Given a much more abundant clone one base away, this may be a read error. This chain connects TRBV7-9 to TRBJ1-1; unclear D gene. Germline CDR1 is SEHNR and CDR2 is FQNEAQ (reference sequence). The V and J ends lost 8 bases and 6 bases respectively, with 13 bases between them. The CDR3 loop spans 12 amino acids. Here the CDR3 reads CASQALAPEAFF. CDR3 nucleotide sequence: TGTGCCAGCCAGGCCCTGGCGCCTGAAGCTTTCTTT.